This section outlines one TCR beta chain sequence together with its context. What it binds is not known. Distinct nucleotide sequences in the sample also encode this CDR3. It was CD45RO-negative cells, positively selected for CCR7, that made up naive CD8 cells, with terminally differentiated effector memory CD45RA+ cells excluded. Genomic DNA per cell subset filled all wells of several immunoSEQ plates. TCRdb's copy holds only in-frame clones and misses some; the assay was immunoSEQ multiplex PCR. The sample lists roughly 2,000,000 clones; over 85% were seen once. The data were taken from a study of shared clonotypes between healthy human individuals. Study-level points and caveats: Represented diversity, genetic and exposure-history alike, was limited by few donors. A handful of donors had 4% to 6.5% of their naive CD4 clonotypes in common. The rarefaction results pointed to incomplete sorted-subset sequencing despite large depth.

Trimming at V came to 4 bases and at J to 5 bases, leaving 1 base not matched to a gene. CDR3 length: 13 amino acids. Per germline, CDR1 SGDLS and CDR2 YYNGEE. The gene calls are TRBV9 and TRBJ2-2; the match to TRBD2 covers 8 bases. The receptor's source is a man younger than 35 in good health. The sequenced material came from naive CD8+ T cells sorted from blood. The CDR3 bases are TGTGCCAGCAGCCCGGGGGGGACCGGGGAGCTGTTTTTT. It is translated as CASSPGGTGELFF.